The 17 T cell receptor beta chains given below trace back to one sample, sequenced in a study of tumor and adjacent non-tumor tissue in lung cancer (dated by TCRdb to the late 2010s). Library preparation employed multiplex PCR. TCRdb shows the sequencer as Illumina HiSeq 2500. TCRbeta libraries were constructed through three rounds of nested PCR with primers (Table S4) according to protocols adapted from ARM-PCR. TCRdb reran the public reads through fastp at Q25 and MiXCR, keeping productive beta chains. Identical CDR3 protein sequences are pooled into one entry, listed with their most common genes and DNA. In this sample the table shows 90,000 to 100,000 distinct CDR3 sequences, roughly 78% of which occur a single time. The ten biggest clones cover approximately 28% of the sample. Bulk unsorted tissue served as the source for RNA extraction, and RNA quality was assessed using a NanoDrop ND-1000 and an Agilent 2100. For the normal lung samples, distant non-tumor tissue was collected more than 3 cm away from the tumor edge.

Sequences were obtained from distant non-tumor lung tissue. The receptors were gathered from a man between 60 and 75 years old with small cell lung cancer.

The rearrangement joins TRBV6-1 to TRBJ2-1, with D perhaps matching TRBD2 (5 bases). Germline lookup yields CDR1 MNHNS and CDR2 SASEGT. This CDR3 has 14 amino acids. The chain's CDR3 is CTSIFSESRNEQFF. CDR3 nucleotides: TGTACAAGCATCTTTAGCGAGAGTAGGAATGAGCAGTTCTTC.

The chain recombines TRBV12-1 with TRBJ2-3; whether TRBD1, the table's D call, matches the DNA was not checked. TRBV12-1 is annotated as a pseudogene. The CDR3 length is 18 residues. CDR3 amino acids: CASNSAQTGYRLTDTQYF. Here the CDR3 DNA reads TGTGCCAGCAACTCTGCCCAGACAGGGTATCGTCTCACAGATACGCAGTATTTT.

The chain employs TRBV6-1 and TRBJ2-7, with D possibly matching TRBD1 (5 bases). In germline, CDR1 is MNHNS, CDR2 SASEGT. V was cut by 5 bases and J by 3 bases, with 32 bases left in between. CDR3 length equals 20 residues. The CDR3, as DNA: TGTGCCAGCAGTCCTTATCTTCGGGCACAGGTCCGAACCGATTTCTACGAGCAGTACGTC. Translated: CASSPYLRAQVRTDFYEQYV.

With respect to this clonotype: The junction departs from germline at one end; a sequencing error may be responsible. Here the CDR3 DNA reads TGTGACAGCAGCCCAGGATTGTCAGCAGATACGCAGTATTTT. Translated: CDSSPGLSADTQYF. The V and J genes are TRBV11-2 and TRBJ2-3; D is unclear. The CDR3 is made up of 14 amino acids. The germline V gene has CDR1 SGHAT and CDR2 FQNNGV.

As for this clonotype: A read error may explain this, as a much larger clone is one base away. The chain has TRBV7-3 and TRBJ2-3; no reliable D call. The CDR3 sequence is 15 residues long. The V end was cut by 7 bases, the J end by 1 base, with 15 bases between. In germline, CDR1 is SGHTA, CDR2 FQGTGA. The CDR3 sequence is CASTLSGHRTDTQYF. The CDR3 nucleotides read TGTGCCAGCACCTTGTCGGGCCATCGCACAGATACGCAGTATTTT.

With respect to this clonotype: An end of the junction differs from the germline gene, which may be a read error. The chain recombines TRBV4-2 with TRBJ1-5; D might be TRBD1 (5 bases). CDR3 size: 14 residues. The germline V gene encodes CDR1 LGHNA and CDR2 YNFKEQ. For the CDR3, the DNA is TGTGTCAGCAGCCAAAACAGTGGGGACCAGTCCCAGCATTTT. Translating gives CVSSQNSGDQSQHF.

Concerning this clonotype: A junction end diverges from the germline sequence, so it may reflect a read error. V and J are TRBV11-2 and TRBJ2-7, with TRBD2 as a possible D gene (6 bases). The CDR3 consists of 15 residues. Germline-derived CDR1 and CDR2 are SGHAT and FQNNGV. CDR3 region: CPSSLASSDSYKRYF. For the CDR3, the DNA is TGTCCCAGCAGCTTAGCTTCTAGCGACTCCTACAAGCGGTACTTC.

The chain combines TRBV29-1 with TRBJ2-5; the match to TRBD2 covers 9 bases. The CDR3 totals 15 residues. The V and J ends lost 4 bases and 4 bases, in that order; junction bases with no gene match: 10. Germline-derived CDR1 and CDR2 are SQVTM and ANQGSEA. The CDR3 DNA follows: TGCAGCGTTGGAGTACTAGCGGGTTACCTAGAGACCCAGTACTTC. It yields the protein CSVGVLAGYLETQYF.

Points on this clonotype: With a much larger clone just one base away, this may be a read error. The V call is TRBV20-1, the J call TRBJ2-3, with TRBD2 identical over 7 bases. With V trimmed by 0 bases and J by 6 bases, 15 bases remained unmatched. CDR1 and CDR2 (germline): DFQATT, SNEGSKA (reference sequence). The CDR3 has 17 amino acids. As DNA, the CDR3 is TGCAGTGCTAGAGATCTGACCGTGACTAGCCTCGGGGATACGCAGTATTTT. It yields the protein CSARDLTVTSLGDTQYF.

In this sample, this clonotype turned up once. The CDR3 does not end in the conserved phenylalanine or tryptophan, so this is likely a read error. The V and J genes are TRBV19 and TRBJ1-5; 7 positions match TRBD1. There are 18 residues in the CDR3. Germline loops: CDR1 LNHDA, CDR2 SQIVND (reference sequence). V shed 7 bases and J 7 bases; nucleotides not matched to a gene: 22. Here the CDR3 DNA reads TGTGCCAGTACCCGCACCACAGGGGCGGGAAGGGGGAACCAGCCCCAGCATTTA. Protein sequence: CASTRTTGAGRGNQPQHL.

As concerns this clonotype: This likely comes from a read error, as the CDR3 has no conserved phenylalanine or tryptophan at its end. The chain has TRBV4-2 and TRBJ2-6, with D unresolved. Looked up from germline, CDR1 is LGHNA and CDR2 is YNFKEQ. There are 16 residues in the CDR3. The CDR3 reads CASSQEPWSGANVLTI. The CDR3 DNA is TGTGCCAGCAGCCAAGAACCCTGGTCTGGAGCCAACGTCCTGACTATC.

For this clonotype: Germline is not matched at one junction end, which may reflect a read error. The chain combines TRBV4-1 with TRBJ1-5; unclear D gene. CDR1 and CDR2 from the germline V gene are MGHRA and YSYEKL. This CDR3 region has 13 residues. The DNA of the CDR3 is TGCTCCAGCAGCCAGGTGATGTCTCAGCCCCAGAATTTT. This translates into CSSSQVMSQPQNF.

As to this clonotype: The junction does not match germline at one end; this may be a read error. CDR3 coding DNA: TGTGCCAGTAGTTTAGGATTCGGACATGGGGCCAACGTCCTGACTTTC. Protein sequence: CASSLGFGHGANVLTF. The chain couples TRBV12-3 or TRBV12-4 to TRBJ2-6; a weak D match, TRBD1 (5 bases). The CDR3 has 16 residues.

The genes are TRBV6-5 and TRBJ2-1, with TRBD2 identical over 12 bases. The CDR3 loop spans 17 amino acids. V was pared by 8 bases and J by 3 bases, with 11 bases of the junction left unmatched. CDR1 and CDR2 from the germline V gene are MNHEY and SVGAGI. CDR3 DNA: TGTGCCAGCCGACCCCCTAGCGGGAGGGCCGGCTACAATGAGCAGTTCTTC. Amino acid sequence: CASRPPSGRAGYNEQFF.

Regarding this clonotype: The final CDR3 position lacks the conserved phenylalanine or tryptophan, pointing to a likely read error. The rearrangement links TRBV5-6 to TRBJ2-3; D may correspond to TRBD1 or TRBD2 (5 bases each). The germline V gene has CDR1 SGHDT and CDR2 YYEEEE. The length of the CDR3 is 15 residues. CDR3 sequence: CASSLGRRNTDRQYS. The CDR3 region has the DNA TGTGCCAGCAGCCTGGGACGGAGGAACACAGATAGGCAGTATTCT.

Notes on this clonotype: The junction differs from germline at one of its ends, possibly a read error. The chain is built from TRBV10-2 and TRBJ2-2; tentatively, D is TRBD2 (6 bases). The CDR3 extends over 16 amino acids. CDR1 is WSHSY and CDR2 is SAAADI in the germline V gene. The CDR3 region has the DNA TGCGCCAGCCGTGGAGGGGAATTAGCGAGCACCGGGGAGCTGTCTTTT. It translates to CASRGGELASTGELSF.

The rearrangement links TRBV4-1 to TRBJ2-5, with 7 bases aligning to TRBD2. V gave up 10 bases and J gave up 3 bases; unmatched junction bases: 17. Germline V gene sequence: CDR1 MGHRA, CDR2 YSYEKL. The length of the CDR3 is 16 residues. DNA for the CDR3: TGCGCCAACGGCCTAAACCCGGGACTAACGGAAGAGACCCAGTACTTC. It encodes CANGLNPGLTEETQYF.